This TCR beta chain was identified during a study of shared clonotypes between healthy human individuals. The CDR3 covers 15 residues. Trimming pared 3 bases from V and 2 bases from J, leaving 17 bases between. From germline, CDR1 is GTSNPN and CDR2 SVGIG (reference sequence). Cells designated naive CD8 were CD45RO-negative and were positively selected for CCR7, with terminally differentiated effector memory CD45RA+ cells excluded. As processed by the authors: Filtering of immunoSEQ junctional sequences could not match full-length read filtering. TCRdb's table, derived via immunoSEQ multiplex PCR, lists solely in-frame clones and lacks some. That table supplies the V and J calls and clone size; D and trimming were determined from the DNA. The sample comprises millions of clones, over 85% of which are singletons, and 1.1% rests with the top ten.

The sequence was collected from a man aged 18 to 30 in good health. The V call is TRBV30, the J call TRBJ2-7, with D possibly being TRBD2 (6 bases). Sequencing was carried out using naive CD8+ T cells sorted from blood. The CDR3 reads CAWRPGGRLPYEQYF. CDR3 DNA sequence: TGTGCCTGGAGACCCGGGGGACGGCTACCCTACGAGCAGTACTTC.